Below are 20 T cell receptor beta chains sequenced from a single sample in a study of type 1 and type 2 diabetes patients. Genomic DNA was the PCR template. The TCR beta CDR3 region was amplified using 30 forward and 13 reverse primers. Each CDR3 protein gets one entry after TCRdb re-called the multiplex PCR reads with MiXCR. The sample shows about 270,000 distinct CDR3 sequences, roughly 48% of them seen only once. Sequencing input: peripheral blood mononuclear cells (PBMCs). The receptors were sampled from a man younger than 30 with type 2 diabetes.

The V call is TRBV20-1, the J call TRBJ1-3; no reliable D call. Trimming shortened V by 6 bases and J by 0 bases, and 3 bases separated the two germline ends. The CDR3 is made up of 11 amino acids. Germline V gene lookup returns CDR1 DFQATT and CDR2 SNEGSKA (reference sequence). CDR3 in DNA: TGCAGTGCCACCTCTGGAAACACCATATATTTT. Protein product: CSATSGNTIYF.

The chain couples TRBV5-1 to TRBJ1-6; D is uncertain. V gave up 0 bases and J gave up 9 bases, with 10 bases separating them. CDR1 and CDR2 (germline): SGHRS, YFSETQ. The CDR3 covers 14 residues. CDR3 amino acids: CASSLGEGGSPLHF. CDR3 nucleotide sequence: TGCGCCAGCAGCTTGGGGGAGGGCGGTTCACCCCTCCACTTT.

The rearrangement joins TRBV12-3 or TRBV12-4 to TRBJ1-6; a possible D gene is TRBD1 (6 bases). The germline V and J ends were trimmed by 6 bases and 17 bases, with 23 bases remaining between them. The CDR3 runs to 14 residues. DNA for the CDR3: TGTGCCAGCAGCCAACAGGGATCCAAAAAAGGCATCCACTTT. This encodes CASSQQGSKKGIHF.

This chain's CDR3 is CASISSGGNYEQYF. The CDR3 region has the DNA TGTGCCAGCATCTCGTCGGGGGGGAATTACGAGCAGTACTTC. The chain combines TRBV6-5 with TRBJ2-7; TRBD2 agrees at 8 bases. J lost 4 bases, V lost 7 bases, and 9 bases had no gene match. CDR1 is MNHEY and CDR2 is SVGAGI in the germline V gene. The CDR3 has 14 amino acids.

This chain joins TRBV2 and TRBJ2-5, with 11 bases matching TRBD2. Germline loops: CDR1 SNHLY, CDR2 FYNNEI. The CDR3 has 14 residues. The V and J ends lost 8 bases and 5 bases, in that order; junction bases with no gene match: 7. CDR3: CASWSSGGIETQYF. In nucleotides, the CDR3 is TGTGCCAGCTGGTCTAGCGGGGGGATTGAGACCCAGTACTTC.

This clonotype has more than one count but fewer than ten. The chain uses TRBV7-2 and TRBJ1-2, with D possibly being TRBD1 (6 bases). The CDR3 is made up of 12 amino acids. The germline V and J ends were trimmed by 5 bases and 10 bases, with 14 bases remaining between them. CDR1 is SGHTA and CDR2 is FQGNSA in the germline V gene. In DNA form, the CDR3 reads TGTGCCAGCAGCACACAGGGATGGGACTACACCTTC. Translating gives CASSTQGWDYTF.

The chain links TRBV30 to TRBJ2-7, with 7 bases fitting TRBD1. V gave up 4 bases and J gave up 3 bases; unmatched junction bases: 12. The length of the CDR3 is 15 residues. Germline V CDR1 and CDR2: GTSNPN, SVGIG (reference sequence). The CDR3 nucleotides read TGTGCCTGGATTGCCCCCGGGACAGCGTTCTACGAGCAGTACTTC. This codes for CAWIAPGTAFYEQYF.

A few counts support this clonotype. This rearrangement joins TRBV7-2 to TRBJ1-6; tentative D call: TRBD1 (6 bases). Trimming took off 1 base at V and 10 bases at J, with 11 bases between the two ends. In germline, CDR1 is SGHTA, CDR2 FQGNSA. This CDR3 is 14 amino acids long. The CDR3 nucleotides read TGTGCCAGCAGCTTAGTGGGACAATTATCACCCCTCCACTTT. Encoded protein: CASSLVGQLSPLHF.

The chain links TRBV19 to TRBJ1-2; possible D gene TRBD1, 5 bases. Germline values: CDR1 LNHDA, CDR2 SQIVND (reference sequence). The CDR3 consists of 14 residues. The ends were cut back, 8 bases at V and 8 bases at J, with 21 bases in the middle. As DNA, the CDR3 is TGTGCCAGTCGGGACGAACCAGCCCTTCTGGGCTACACCTTC. Translated, it gives CASRDEPALLGYTF.

This clonotype was picked up a small number of times. This chain uses TRBV29-1 with TRBJ2-7, with D perhaps matching TRBD1 (6 bases). The CDR3 extends over 13 amino acids. Germline CDR1 SQVTM, CDR2 ANQGSEA. The germline V and J ends were trimmed by 5 bases and 1 base, with 12 bases remaining between them. The CDR3 loop reads CSVSDQGSYEQYF. In DNA, the CDR3 is TGCAGCGTTTCAGATCAGGGGTCCTACGAGCAGTACTTC.

This clonotype was seen only a few times. This chain connects TRBV2 to TRBJ2-2; 8 positions match TRBD2. The CDR3 length is 14 residues. Trimming at V came to 7 bases and at J to 1 base, leaving 2 bases not matched to a gene. Germline loops: CDR1 SNHLY, CDR2 FYNNEI. The CDR3 loop reads CASTAGGNTGELFF. The CDR3 nucleotides read TGTGCCAGCACGGCGGGAGGGAACACCGGGGAGCTGTTTTTT.

This clonotype was detected only a few times. The genes are TRBV24-1 and TRBJ2-2; tentatively, D is TRBD2 (6 bases). CDR1 and CDR2 from the germline V gene are KGHDR and SFDVKD. The CDR3 sequence is 17 residues long. Deletions cut 6 bases from V and 0 bases from J, with 16 bases between. The CDR3 loop reads CATSPVGGSANTGELFF. The CDR3 nucleotides read TGTGCCACCAGTCCAGTCGGGGGTTCCGCGAACACCGGGGAGCTGTTTTTT.

This clonotype occurred a few times. V is TRBV15 and J is TRBJ2-2; D might be TRBD2 (5 bases). The germline CDR1 and CDR2 sequences are LNHNV and YYDKDF (reference sequence). This CDR3 has 13 amino acids. V lost 6 bases and J 7 bases, leaving 12 bases between the germline ends. For the CDR3, the DNA is TGTGCCACCAGATATAGAGAGGGCGGGGAGCTGTTTTTT. The encoded protein is CATRYREGGELFF.

This clonotype occurred a few times. The chain is built from TRBV6-5 and TRBJ1-2; D possibly corresponds to TRBD1 (6 bases). The CDR3 has 13 residues. V shed 5 bases and J shed 8 bases, with 15 bases lying between them. Germline V CDR1 and CDR2: MNHEY, SVGAGI. The CDR3 is CASSLGQPWGYTF. CDR3 DNA: TGTGCCAGCAGTCTCGGACAGCCTTGGGGCTACACCTTC.

The table lists this clonotype with a few counts. The gene calls are TRBV12-3 or TRBV12-4 and TRBJ1-1; D is possibly TRBD1 (5 bases). The CDR3 consists of 16 residues. Deletions cut 1 base from V and 4 bases from J, with 16 bases between. The CDR3 DNA is TGTGCCAGCAGTTTAGGTGTGGGGGAAGGGAGCACTGAAGCTTTCTTT. Translated: CASSLGVGEGSTEAFF.

This clonotype has more than one count but fewer than ten. This chain links TRBV7-6 with TRBJ2-2; the D gene is possibly TRBD2 (6 bases). The CDR3 covers 17 residues. V was shortened by 3 bases and J by 2 bases, with 16 bases between the two germline ends. In germline, CDR1 is SGHVS, CDR2 FNYEAQ. The DNA for the CDR3 is TGTGCCAGCAGCTTTTCTCGGCGGGGCGAAAACACCGGGGAGCTGTTTTTT. As protein: CASSFSRRGENTGELFF.

In DNA, the CDR3 is TGCAGTGCTCAGAGGACAGGTGTCGAGACCCAGTACTTC. Translated, it gives CSAQRTGVETQYF. The gene calls are TRBV20-1 and TRBJ2-5; 7 bases map to TRBD1. Germline CDR1 reads DFQATT; CDR2 reads SNEGSKA (reference sequence). This CDR3 comprises 13 residues. Unmatched junction bases numbered 8, after V lost 5 bases and J lost 5 bases.

This chain connects TRBV10-2 to TRBJ2-2; TRBD1 might be the D (6 bases). The germline V gene encodes CDR1 WSHSY and CDR2 SAAADI. This CDR3 region has 13 residues. Trimming took off 11 bases at V and 2 bases at J, with 12 bases between the two ends. For the CDR3, the DNA is TGCGCCCGGATGGACAGTAACACCGGGGAGCTGTTTTTT. The encoded protein is CARMDSNTGELFF.

This chain links TRBV7-3 with TRBJ2-6; tentative D call: TRBD1 (6 bases). The CDR3 is 15 amino acids. Trimming shortened V by 5 bases and J by 0 bases, and 8 bases separated the two germline ends. Germline V gene data show CDR1 as SGHTA and CDR2 as FQGTGA. The CDR3 protein is CASSQGGSGANVLTF. The DNA of the CDR3 is TGTGCCAGCAGCCAAGGGGGCTCTGGGGCCAACGTCCTGACTTTC.

CDR3 residues: CASSEGWHGSPLHF. In nucleotides, the CDR3 is TGCGCCAGCAGTGAGGGATGGCATGGGTCACCCCTCCACTTT. V is TRBV10-1 and J is TRBJ1-6; the D is unclear. Per the germline V gene, CDR1 is WNHNN and CDR2 is SYGVQD (reference sequence). V lost 2 bases to trimming and J lost 10 bases, with 12 bases between them. The CDR3 totals 14 residues.